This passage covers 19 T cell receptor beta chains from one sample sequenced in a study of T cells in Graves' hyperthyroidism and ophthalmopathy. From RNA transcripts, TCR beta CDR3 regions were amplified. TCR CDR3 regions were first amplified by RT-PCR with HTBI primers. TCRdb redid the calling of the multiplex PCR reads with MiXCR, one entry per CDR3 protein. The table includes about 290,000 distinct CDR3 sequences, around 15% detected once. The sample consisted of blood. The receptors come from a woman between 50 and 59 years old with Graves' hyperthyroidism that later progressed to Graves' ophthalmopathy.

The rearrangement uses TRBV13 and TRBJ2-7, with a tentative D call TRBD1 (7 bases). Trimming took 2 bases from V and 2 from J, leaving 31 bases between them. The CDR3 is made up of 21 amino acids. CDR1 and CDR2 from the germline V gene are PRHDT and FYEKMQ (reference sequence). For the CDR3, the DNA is TGTGCCAGCAGCTTACGCCATTCCTCCAGGGGGACGCCGGGGGTACCCTACGAGCAGTACTTC. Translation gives CASSLRHSSRGTPGVPYEQYF.

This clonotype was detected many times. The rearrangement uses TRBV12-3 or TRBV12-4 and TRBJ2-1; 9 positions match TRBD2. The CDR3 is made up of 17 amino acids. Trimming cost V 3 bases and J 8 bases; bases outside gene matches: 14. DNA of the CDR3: TGTGCCAGCAGTTTCTCCTTCGCGGGAGGGCCGCTGGATGAGCAGTTCTTC. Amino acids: CASSFSFAGGPLDEQFF.

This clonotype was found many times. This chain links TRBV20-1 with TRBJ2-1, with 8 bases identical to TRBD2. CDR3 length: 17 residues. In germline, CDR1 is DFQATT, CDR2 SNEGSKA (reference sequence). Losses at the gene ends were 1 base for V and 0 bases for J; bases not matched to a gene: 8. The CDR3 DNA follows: TGCAGTGCTAGAGGTACTAGCGGAATGAGCTCCTACAATGAGCAGTTCTTC. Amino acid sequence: CSARGTSGMSSYNEQFF.

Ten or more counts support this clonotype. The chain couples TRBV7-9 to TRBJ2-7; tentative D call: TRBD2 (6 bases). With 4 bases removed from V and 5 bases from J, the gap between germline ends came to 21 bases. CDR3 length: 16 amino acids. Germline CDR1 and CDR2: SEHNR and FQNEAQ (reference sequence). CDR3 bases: TGTGCCAGCAGCTCTGGAGGGACGGGACGATTGAACGAGCAGTACTTC. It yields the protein CASSSGGTGRLNEQYF.

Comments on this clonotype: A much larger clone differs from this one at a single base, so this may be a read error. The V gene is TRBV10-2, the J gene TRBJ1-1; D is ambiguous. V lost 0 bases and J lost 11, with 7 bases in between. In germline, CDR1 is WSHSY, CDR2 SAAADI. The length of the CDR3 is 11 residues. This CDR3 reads CASSESSNAFF. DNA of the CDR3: TGCGCCAGCAGTGAGTCGAGCAACGCTTTCTTT.

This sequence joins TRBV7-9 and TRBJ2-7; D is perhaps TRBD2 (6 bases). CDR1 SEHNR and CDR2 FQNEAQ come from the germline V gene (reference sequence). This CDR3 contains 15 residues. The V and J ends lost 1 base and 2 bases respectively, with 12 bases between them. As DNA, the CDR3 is TGTGCCAGCAGCTTAGGGTCGGCGGGAACCTACGAGCAGTACTTC. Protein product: CASSLGSAGTYEQYF.

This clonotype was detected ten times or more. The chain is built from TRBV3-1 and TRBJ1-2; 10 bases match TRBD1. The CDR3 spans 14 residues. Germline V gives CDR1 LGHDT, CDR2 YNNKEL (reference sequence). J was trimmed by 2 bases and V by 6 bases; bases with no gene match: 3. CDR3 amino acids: CASRGTGENYGYTF. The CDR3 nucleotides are TGTGCCAGCAGGGGGACAGGGGAAAACTATGGCTACACCTTC.

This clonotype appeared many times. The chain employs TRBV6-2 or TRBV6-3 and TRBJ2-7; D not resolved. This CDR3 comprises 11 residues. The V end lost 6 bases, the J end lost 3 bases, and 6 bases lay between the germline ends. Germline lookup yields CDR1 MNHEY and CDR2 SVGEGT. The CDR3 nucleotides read TGTGCCAGCAGGGCCTTCTACGAGCAGTACTTC. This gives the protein CASRAFYEQYF.

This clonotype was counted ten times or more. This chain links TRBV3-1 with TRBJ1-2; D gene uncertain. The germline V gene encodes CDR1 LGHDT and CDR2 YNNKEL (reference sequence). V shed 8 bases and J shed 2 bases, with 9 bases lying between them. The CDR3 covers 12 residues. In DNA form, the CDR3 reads TGTGCCAGCGGGATTGGGAACTATGGCTACACCTTC. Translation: CASGIGNYGYTF.

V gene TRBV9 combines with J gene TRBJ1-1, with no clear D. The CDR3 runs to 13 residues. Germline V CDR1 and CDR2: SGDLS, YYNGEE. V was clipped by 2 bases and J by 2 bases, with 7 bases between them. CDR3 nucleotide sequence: TGTGCCAGCAGCGTGGTGTTAAACACTGAAGCTTTCTTT. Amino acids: CASSVVLNTEAFF.

The CDR3 bases are TGTGCCAGCAGCAAAGCTGGCGGTCCCCAAGAGACCCAGTACTTC. Amino acid sequence: CASSKAGGPQETQYF. This chain uses TRBV9 with TRBJ2-5; D gene uncertain. The V gene lost 4 bases and the J gene lost 1 base, with 14 bases spanning the gap. Germline V lookup: CDR1 SGDLS, CDR2 YYNGEE. The CDR3 consists of 15 residues. The full variable domain, its missing parts supplied by reference TRBV9 and TRBJ2-5, is DSGVTQTPKHLITATGQRVTLRCSPRSGDLSVYWYQQSLDQGLQFLIQYYNGEERAKGNILERFSAQQFPDLHSELNLSSLELGDSALYFCASSKAGGPQETQYFGPGTRLLVL.

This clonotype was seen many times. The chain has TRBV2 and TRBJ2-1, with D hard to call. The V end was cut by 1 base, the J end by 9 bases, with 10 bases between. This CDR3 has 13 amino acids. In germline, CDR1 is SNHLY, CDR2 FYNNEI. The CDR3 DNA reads TGTGCCAGCAGTGAAGAGGCTAGTGGTGAGCAGTTCTTC. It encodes CASSEEASGEQFF.

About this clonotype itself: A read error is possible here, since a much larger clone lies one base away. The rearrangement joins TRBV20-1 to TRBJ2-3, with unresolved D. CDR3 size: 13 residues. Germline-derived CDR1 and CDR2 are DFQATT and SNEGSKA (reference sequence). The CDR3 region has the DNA TGCAGCCCGACTCCCGCAGGCACAGATACGCAGTATTTT. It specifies CSPTPAGTDTQYF.

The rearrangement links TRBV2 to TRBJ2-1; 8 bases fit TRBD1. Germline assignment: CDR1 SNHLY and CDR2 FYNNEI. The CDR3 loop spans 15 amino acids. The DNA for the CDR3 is TGTGCTAGCCTCCTCCAAGGGACAGGCCCCAATGAGCAGTTCTTC. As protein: CASLLQGTGPNEQFF.

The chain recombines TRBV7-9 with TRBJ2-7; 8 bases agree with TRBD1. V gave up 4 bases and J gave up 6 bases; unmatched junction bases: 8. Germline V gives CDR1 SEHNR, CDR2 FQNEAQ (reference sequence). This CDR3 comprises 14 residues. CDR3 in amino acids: CASSSRQGWGEQYF. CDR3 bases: TGTGCCAGCAGCTCTAGACAGGGGTGGGGCGAGCAGTACTTC.

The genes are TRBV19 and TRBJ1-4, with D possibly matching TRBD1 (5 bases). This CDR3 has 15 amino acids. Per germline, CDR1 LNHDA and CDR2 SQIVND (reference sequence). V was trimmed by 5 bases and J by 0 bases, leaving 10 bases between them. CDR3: CASSPDTPTNEKLFF. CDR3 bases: TGTGCCAGTAGTCCGGACACCCCAACTAATGAAAAACTGTTTTTT.

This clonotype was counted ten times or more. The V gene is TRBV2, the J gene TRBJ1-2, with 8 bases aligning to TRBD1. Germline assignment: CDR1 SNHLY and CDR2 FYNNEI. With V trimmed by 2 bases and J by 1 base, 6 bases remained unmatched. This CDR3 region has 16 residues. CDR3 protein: CASSEMVTGVNYGYTF. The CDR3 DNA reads TGTGCCAGCAGTGAAATGGTGACAGGGGTTAACTATGGCTACACCTTC. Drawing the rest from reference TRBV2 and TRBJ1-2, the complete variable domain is EPEVTQTPSHQVTQMGQEVILRCVPISNHLYFYWYRQILGQKVEFLVSFYNNEISEKSEIFDDQFSVERPDGSNFTLKIRSTKLEDSAMYFCASSEMVTGVNYGYTFGSGTRLTVV.

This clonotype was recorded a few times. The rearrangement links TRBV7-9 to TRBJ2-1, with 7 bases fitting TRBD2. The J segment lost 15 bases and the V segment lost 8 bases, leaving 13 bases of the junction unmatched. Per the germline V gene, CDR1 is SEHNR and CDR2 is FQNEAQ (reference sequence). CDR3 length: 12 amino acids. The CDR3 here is CASGPSGGSWFF. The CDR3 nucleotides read TGTGCCAGCGGTCCTAGCGGAGGGTCTTGGTTCTTC.

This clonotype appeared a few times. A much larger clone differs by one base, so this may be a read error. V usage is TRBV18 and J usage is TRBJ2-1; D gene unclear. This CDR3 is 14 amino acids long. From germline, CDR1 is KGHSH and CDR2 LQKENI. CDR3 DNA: TGTGCCGGCTCACCCCCACCGTTGTACAATGAGCAGTTCTTC. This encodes CAGSPPPLYNEQFF.